This T cell receptor beta chain derives from a study of cytomegalovirus exposure and HLA in healthy donors. Findings of the study overall: Available immune exposure information covered CMV serostatus only.

This clone was seen a few times. Its antigen is currently unknown. The PCR used 60 Vbeta and 13 Jbeta primers. Using immunoSEQ multiplex PCR, the repertoire was profiled, and TCRdb retains in-frame clones only, with some absent. The sample shows 150,000 to 200,000 clones, roughly 78% of them seen only once. The sequenced sample consisted of PBMCs. This TCR was recovered from a woman in her thirties or forties in good health and CMV-seronegative.

The CDR3 nucleotides read TGTGCCAGCACCCCTCCCCAACAGGTCCCGGTGTTTTTT. As protein: CASTPPQQVPVFF. The chain joins TRBV6-6 to TRBJ2-2, with a weak D call TRBD1 (5 bases). Germline CDR1 and CDR2: MNHNY and SVGAGI (reference sequence). CDR3 size: 13 residues. V lost 7 bases to trimming and J lost 15 bases, with 21 bases between them.